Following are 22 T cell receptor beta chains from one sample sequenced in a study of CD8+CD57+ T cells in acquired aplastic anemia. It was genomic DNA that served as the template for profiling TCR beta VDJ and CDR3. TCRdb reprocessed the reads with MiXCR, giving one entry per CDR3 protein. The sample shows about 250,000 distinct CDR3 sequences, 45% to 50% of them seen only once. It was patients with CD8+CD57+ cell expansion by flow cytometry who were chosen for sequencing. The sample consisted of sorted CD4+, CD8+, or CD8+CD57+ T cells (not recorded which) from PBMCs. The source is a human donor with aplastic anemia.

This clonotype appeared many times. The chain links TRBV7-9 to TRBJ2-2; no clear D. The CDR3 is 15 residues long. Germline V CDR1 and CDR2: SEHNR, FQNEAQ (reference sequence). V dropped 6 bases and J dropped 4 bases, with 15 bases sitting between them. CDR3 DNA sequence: TGTGCCAGCAGTCCTAGGACCGTTACCACCGGGGAGCTGTTTTTT. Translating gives CASSPRTVTTGELFF.

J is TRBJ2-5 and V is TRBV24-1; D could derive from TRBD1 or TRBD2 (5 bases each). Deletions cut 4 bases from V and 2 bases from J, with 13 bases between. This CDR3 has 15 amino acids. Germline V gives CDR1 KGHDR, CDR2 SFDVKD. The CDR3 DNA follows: TGTGCCACCAGTGAAAACCGGGACGTACAAGAGACCCAGTACTTC. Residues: CATSENRDVQETQYF.

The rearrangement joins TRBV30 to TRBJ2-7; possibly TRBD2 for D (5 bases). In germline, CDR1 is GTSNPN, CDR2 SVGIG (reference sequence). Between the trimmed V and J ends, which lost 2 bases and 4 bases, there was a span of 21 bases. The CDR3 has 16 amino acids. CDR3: CAWSPKLSYSGYEQYF. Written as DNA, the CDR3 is TGTGCCTGGAGTCCGAAGTTAAGTTATTCGGGGTACGAGCAGTACTTC.

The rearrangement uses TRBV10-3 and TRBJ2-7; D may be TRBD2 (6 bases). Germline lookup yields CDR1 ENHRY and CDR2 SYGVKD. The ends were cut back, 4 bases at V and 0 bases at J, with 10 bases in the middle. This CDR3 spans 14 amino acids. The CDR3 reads CAISGGTLSYEQYF. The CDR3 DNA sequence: TGTGCCATCAGTGGGGGGACTCTCTCCTACGAGCAGTACTTC.

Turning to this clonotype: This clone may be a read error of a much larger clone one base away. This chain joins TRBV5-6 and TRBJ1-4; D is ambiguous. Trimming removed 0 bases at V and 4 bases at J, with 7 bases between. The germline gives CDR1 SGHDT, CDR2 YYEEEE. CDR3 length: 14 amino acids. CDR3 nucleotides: TGTGCCAGCAGCTTGGGGGCCATTAATGAAAAACTGTTTTTT. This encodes CASSLGAINEKLFF.

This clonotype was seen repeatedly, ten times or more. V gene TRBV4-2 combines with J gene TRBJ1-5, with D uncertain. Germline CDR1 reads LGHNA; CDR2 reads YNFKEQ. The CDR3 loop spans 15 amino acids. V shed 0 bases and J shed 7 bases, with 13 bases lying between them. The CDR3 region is CASSQERGSGQPQHF. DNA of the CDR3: TGTGCCAGCAGCCAAGAACGAGGGTCCGGACAGCCCCAGCATTTT.

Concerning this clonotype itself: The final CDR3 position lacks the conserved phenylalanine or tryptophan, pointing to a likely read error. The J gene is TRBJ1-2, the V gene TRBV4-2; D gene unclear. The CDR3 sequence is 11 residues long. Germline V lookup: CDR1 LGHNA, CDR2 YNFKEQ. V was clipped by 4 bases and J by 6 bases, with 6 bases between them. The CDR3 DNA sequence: TGTGCCAGCAGCCCCCGCAATGGCTACACCTCC. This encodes CASSPRNGYTS.

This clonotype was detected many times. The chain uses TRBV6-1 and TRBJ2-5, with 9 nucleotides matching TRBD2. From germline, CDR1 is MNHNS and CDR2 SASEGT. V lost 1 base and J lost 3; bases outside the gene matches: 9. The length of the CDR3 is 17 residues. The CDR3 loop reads CASSEEISGGLKETQYF. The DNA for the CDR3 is TGTGCCAGCAGTGAAGAAATTAGCGGGGGATTAAAAGAGACCCAGTACTTC.

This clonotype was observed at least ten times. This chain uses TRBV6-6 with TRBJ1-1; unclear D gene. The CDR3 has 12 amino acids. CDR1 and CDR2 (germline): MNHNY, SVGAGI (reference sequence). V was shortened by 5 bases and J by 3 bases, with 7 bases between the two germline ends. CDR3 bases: TGTGCCAGCAGTCGAGGCTACACTGAAGCTTTCTTT. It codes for CASSRGYTEAFF.

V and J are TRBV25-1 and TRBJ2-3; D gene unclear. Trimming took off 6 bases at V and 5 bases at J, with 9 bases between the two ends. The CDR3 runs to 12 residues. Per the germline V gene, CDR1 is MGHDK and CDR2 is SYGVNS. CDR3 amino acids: CASSVSKDTQYF. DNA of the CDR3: TGTGCCAGCAGCGTGAGTAAAGATACGCAGTATTTT.

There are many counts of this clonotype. The CDR3 bases are TGTGCCAGCAGCTTAGATAGTGGACAGGGGAACACTGAAGCTTTCTTT. The encoded protein is CASSLDSGQGNTEAFF. V and J are TRBV7-6 and TRBJ1-1; 8 bases fit TRBD1. Germline V gene data show CDR1 as SGHVS and CDR2 as FNYEAQ. The CDR3 spans 16 residues. V lost 1 base and J lost 1; bases outside the gene matches: 5.

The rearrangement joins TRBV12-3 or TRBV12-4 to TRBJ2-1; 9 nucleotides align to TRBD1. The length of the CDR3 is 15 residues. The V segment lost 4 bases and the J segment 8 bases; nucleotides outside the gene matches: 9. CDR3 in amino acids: CASSSTGGDRDEQFF. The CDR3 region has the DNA TGTGCCAGCAGTTCTACAGGGGGCGATCGGGATGAGCAGTTCTTC.

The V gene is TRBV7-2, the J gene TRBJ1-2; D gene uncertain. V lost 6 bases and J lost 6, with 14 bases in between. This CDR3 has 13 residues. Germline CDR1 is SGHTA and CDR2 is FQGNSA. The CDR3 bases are TGTGCCAGCAGACCTCAGGAGAGGGATGGCTACACCTTC. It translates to CASRPQERDGYTF.

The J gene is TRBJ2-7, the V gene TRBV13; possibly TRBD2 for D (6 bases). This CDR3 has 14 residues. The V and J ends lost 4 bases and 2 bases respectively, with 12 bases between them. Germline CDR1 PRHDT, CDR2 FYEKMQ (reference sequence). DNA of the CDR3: TGTGCCAGCAGCTCGTCTAGCGTGACCTACGAGCAGTACTTC. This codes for CASSSSSVTYEQYF.

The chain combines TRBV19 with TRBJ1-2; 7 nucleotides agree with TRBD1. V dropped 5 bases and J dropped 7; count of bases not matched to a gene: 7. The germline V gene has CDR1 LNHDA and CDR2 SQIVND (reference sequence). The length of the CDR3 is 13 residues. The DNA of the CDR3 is TGTGCCAGTAGTGGTAGGGGGCGAGGTGGCTACACCTTC. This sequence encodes CASSGRGRGGYTF.

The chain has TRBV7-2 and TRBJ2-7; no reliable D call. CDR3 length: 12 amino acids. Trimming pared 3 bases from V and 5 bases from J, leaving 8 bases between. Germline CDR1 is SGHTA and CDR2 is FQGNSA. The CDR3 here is CASSLSLDEQYF. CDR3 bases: TGTGCCAGCAGCTTGTCCCTTGACGAGCAGTACTTC.

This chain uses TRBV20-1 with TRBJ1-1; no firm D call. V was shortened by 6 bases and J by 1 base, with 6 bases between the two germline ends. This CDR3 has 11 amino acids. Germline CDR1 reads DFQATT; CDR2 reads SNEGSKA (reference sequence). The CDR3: CSARQNTEAFF. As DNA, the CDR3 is TGCAGTGCAAGACAGAACACTGAAGCTTTCTTT.

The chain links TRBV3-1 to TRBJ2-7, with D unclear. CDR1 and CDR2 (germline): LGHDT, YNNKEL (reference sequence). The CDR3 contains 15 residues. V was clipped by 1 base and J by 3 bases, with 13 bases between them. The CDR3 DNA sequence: TGTGCCAGCAGCCAAGGGCCTAGACCGAACTACGAGCAGTACTTC. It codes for CASSQGPRPNYEQYF.

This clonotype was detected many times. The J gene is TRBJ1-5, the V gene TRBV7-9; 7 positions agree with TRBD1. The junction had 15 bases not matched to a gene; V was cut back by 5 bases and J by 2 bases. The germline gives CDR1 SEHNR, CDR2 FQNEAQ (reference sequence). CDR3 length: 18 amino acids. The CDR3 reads CASSQTGAPGTGNQPQHF. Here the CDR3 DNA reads TGTGCCAGCAGCCAAACAGGGGCCCCAGGGACGGGCAATCAGCCCCAGCATTTT.

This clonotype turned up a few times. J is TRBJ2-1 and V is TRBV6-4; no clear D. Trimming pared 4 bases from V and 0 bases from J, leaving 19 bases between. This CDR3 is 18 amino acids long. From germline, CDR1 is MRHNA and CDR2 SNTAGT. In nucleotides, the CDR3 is TGTGCCAGCAGTGCGTCCAGGTACGAAAACCGCTCCTACAATGAGCAGTTCTTC. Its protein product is CASSASRYENRSYNEQFF.

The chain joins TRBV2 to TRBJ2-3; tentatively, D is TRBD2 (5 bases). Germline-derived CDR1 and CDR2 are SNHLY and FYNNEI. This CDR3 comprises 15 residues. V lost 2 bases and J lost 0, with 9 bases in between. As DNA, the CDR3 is TGTGCCAGCAGTGAAAGCGGCGGGAGCACAGATACGCAGTATTTT. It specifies CASSESGGSTDTQYF.

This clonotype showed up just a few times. CDR3 protein: CARTGPSGPDTQYF. The CDR3 bases are TGTGCCAGAACAGGGCCTAGCGGACCCGATACGCAGTATTTT. The genes are TRBV2 and TRBJ2-3, with a weak D call TRBD2 (7 bases). Per germline, CDR1 SNHLY and CDR2 FYNNEI. With 9 bases removed from V and 6 bases from J, the gap between germline ends came to 19 bases. The CDR3 extends over 14 amino acids.